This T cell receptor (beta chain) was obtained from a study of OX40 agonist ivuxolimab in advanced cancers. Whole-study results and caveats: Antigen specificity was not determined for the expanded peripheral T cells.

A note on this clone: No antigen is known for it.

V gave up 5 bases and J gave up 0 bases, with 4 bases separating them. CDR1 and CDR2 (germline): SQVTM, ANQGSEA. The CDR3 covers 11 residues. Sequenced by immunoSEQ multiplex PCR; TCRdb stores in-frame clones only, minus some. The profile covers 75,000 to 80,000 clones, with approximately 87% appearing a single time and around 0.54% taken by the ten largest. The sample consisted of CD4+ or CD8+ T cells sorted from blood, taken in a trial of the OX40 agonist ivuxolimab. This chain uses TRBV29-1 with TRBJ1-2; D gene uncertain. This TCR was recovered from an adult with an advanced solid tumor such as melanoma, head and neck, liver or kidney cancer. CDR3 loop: CSVHTNYGYTF. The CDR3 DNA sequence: TGCAGCGTTCATACTAACTATGGCTACACCTTC.